This T cell receptor beta chain is from a study of cytotoxic CD8 clonotypes in ibrutinib-treated CLL. A word on this clone: Other DNA sequences in this specimen translate into the identical CDR3.

Using immunoSEQ multiplex PCR, the repertoire was profiled, and TCRdb retains in-frame clones only, with some absent. The sample shows about 310,000 clones, about 80% of them seen only once. This material consisted of PBMCs, taken before ibrutinib treatment. This clonotype was obtained from a human donor with chronic lymphocytic leukemia.

CDR3 sequence (DNA): TGTGCCTGGTCACAGGGAAACACTGAAGCTTTCTTT. Amino acid sequence: CAWSQGNTEAFF. This chain connects TRBV30 to TRBJ1-1; tentative D call: TRBD1 (6 bases). Germline V CDR1 and CDR2: GTSNPN, SVGIG (reference sequence). Trimming cost V 5 bases and J 2 bases, with 9 bases left between them. The length of the CDR3 is 12 residues.